This T cell receptor (beta chain) was retrieved from a study of blood T cell repertoires in COVID-19. The wider study: COVID-19 samples, acute and convalescent, were from the United States, Italy and Spain. PBMCs, B-cell-depleted T cells, or T cells provided the cDNA or gDNA that made up the material.

Per the original data handling: The authors estimated nucleated cell counts from reference gene primer amplification. Profiled with immunoSEQ multiplex PCR; TCRdb holds only in-frame clones, not every one. V and J calls and clone size come straight from that table; D and trimming were deduced from the DNA. The table shows roughly 50,000 clones, with more than 70% occurring only once. CDR1 is MDHEN, CDR2 SYDVKM, per germline. V lost 2 bases to trimming and J lost 7 bases, with 8 bases between them. The length of the CDR3 is 12 residues. The sample comprised peripheral blood. The source of this sequence is a woman in her sixties or seventies with acute or convalescent COVID-19. The rearrangement links TRBV28 to TRBJ1-1; no reliable D call. The CDR3 nucleotides read TGTGCCAGCAGTTTAAGAGGGTTTGAAGCTTTCTTT. Amino acids: CASSLRGFEAFF.